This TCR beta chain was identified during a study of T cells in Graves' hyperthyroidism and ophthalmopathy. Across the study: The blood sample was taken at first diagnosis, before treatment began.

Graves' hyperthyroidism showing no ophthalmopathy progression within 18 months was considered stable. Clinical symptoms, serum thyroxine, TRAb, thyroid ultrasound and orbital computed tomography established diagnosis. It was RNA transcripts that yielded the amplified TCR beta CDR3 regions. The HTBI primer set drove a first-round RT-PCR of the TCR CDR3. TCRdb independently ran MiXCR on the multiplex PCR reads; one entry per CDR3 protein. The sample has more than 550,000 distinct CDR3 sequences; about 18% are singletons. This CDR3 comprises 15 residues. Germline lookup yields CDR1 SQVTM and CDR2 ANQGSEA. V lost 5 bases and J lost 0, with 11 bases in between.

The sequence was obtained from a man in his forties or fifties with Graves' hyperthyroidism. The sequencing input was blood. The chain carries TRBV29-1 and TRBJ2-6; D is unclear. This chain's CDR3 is CSVPALLSGANVLTF. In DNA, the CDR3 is TGCAGCGTTCCAGCGCTCCTCTCTGGGGCCAACGTCCTGACTTTC.